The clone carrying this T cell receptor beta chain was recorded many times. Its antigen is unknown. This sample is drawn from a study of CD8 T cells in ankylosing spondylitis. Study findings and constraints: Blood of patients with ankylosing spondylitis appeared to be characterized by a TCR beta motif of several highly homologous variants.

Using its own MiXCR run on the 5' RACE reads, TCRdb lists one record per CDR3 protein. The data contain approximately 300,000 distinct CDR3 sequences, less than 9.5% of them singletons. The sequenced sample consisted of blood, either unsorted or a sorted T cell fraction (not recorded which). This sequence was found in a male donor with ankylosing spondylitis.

CDR3 in amino acids: CSGGYLNTEAFF. In DNA, the CDR3 is TGCAGCGGAGGGTACCTGAACACTGAAGCTTTCTTT. V and J are TRBV29-1 and TRBJ1-1; D remains unclear. Germline V gene sequence: CDR1 SQVTM, CDR2 ANQGSEA. The CDR3 spans 12 residues. Trimming cost V 7 bases and J 0 bases, with 9 bases left between them.